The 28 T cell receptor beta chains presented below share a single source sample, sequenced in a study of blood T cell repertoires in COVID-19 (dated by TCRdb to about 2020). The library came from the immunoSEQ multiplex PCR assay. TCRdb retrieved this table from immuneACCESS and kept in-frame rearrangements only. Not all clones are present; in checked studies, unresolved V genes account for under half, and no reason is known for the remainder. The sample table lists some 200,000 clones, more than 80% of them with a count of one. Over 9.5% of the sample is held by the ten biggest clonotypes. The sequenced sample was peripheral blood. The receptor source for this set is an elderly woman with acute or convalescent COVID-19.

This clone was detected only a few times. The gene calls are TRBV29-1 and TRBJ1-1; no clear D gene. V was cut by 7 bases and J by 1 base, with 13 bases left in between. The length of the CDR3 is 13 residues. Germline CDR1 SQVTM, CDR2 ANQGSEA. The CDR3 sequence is CSGNRGSNTEAFF. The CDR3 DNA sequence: TGCAGCGGGAACCGAGGGTCGAACACTGAAGCTTTCTTT.

For the CDR3, the DNA is TGTGCCAGTTTTTACCTTACAGCTTGTCTTCTAGAAGCTTTCTTT. It specifies CASFYLTACLLEAFF. The V gene is TRBV21-1, the J gene TRBJ1-1; the D segment call TRBD1 is taken from the table without a DNA check. TRBV21-1 is a pseudogene. The CDR3 is 15 amino acids.

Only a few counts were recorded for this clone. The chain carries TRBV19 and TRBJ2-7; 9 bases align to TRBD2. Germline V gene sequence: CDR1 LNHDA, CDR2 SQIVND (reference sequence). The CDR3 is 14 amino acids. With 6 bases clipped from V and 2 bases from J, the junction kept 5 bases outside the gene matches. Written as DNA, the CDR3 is TGTGCCAGTAGCGTAGCGGGAGTCCCCTACGAGCAGTACTTC. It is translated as CASSVAGVPYEQYF.

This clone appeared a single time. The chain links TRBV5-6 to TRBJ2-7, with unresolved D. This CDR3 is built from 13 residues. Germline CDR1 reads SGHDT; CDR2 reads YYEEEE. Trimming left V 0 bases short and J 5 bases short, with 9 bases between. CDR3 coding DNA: TGTGCCAGCAGCTTGGTCAGCCGGGACGAGCAGTACTTC. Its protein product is CASSLVSRDEQYF.

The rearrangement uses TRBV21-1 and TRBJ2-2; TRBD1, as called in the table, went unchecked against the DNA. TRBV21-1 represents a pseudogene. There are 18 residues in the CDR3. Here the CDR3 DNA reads TGTGCCAGCACCTCAAGCAGGGGGGACGGGGCTTACACCGGGGAGCTGTTTTTT. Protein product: CASTSSRGDGAYTGELFF.

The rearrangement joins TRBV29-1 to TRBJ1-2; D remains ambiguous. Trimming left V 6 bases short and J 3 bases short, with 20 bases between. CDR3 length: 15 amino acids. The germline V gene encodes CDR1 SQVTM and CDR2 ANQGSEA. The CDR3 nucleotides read TGCAGCGTCTCATTGCCGGGTCTAGCGGACTATGGCTACACCTTC. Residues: CSVSLPGLADYGYTF.

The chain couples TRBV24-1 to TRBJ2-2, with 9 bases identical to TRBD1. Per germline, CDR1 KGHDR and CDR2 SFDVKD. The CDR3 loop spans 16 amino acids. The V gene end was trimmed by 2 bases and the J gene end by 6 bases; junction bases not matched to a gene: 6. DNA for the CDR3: TGTGCCACCAGTGATTGGGGACAGGGATTCTCCGGGGAGCTGTTTTTT. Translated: CATSDWGQGFSGELFF.

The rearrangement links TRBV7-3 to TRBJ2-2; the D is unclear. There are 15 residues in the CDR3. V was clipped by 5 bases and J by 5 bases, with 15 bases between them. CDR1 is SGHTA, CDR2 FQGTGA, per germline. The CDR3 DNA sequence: TGTGCCAGCAGCCCTCGGTCTATAGAGACCGGGGAGCTGTTTTTT. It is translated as CASSPRSIETGELFF. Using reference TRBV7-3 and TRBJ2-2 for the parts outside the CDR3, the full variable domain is GAGVSQTPSNKVTEKGKYVELRCDPISGHTALYWYRQSLGQGPEFLIYFQGTGAADDSGLPNDRFFAVRPEGSVSTLKIQRTERGDSAVYLCASSPRSIETGELFFGEGSRLTVL.

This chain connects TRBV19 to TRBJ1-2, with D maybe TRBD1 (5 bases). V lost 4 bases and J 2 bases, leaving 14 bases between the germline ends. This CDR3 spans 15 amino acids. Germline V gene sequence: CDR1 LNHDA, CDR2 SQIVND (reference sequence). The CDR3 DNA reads TGTGCCAGTAGTACCGGGAGGGGCCAAAACTATGGCTACACCTTC. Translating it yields CASSTGRGQNYGYTF.

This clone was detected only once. CDR3: CASKAGGNGEQFF. The CDR3 DNA follows: TGTGCCAGCAAGGCGGGGGGCAATGGGGAGCAGTTCTTC. The chain couples TRBV6-5 to TRBJ2-1; TRBD2 agrees at 8 bases. The CDR3 extends over 13 amino acids. The junction had 9 bases not matched to a gene; V was cut back by 7 bases and J by 10 bases. Germline values: CDR1 MNHEY, CDR2 SVGAGI.

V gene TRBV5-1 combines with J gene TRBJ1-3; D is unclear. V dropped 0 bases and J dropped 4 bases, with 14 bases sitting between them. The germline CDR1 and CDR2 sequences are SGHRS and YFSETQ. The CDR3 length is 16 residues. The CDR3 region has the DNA TGCGCCAGCAGCTTGGTTCCCCAGACTTACGGAAACACCATATATTTT. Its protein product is CASSLVPQTYGNTIYF.

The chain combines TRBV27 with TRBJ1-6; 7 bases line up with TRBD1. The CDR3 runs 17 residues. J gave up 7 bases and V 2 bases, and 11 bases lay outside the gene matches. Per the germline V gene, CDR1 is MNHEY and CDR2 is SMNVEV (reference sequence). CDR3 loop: CASSLAGGEYWNSPLHF. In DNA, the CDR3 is TGTGCCAGCAGTTTAGCAGGGGGTGAATATTGGAATTCACCCCTCCACTTT.

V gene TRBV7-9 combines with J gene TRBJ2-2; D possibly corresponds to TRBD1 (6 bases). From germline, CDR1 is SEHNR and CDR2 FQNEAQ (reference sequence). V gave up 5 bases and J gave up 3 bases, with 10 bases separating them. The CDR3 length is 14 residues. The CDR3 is CASSDRSYTGELFF. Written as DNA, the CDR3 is TGTGCCAGCAGCGACAGGTCGTACACCGGGGAGCTGTTTTTT.

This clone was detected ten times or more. CDR3 sequence: CASRHQGARAGELFF. For the CDR3, the DNA is TGTGCCAGCAGACATCAGGGGGCGCGGGCCGGGGAGCTGTTTTTT. This chain links TRBV28 with TRBJ2-2; 8 nucleotides align to TRBD1. Losses at the gene ends were 6 bases for V and 6 bases for J; bases not matched to a gene: 9. CDR1 MDHEN and CDR2 SYDVKM come from the germline V gene. The CDR3 consists of 15 residues.

The CDR3 region has the DNA TGTGCCAGCAGTTCCGGACACCCCCGAGAGACCCAGTACTTC. This translates into CASSSGHPRETQYF. The chain couples TRBV6-5 to TRBJ2-5, with D maybe TRBD1 (5 bases). The CDR3 has 14 amino acids. CDR1 and CDR2 (germline): MNHEY, SVGAGI. Trimming left V 4 bases short and J 4 bases short, with 13 bases between.

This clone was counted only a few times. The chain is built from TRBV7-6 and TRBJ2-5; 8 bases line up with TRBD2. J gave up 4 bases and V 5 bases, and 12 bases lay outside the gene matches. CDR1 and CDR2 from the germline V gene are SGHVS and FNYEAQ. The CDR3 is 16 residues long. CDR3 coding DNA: TGTGCCAGCAGCCTGAAAGGGACTAGGGTCGGAGAGACCCAGTACTTC. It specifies CASSLKGTRVGETQYF.

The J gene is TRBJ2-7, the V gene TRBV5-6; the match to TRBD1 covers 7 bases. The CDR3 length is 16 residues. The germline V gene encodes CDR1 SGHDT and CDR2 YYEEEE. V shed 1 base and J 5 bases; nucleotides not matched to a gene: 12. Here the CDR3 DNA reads TGTGCCAGCAGCTTGAAGGTTGTAGGGGGCCGTCACGAGCAGTACTTC. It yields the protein CASSLKVVGGRHEQYF. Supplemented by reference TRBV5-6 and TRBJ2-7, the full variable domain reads DAGVTQSPTHLIKTRGQQVTLRCSPKSGHDTVSWYQQALGQGPQFIFQYYEEEERQRGNFPDRFSGHQFPNYSSELNVNALLLGDSALYLCASSLKVVGGRHEQYFGPGTRLTVT.

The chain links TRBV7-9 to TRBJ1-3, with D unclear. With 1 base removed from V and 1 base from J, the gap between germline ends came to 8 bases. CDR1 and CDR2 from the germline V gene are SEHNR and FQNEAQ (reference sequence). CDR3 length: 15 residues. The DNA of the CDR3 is TGTGCCAGCAGCTTAGACCAGTATTCTGGAAACACCATATATTTT. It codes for CASSLDQYSGNTIYF.

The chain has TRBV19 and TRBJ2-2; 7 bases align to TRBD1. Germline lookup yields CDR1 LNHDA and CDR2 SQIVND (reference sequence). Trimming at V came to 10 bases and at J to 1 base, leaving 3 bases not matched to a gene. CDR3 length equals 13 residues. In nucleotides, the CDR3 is TGTGCCACCCGGACAGGGAACACCGGGGAGCTGTTTTTT. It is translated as CATRTGNTGELFF.

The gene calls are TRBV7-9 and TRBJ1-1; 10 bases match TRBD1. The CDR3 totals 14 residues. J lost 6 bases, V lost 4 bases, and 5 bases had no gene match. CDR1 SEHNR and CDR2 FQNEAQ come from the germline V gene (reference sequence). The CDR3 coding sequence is TGTGCCAGCAGCTCGGGGACAGGGGAGGCTGAAGCTTTCTTT. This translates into CASSSGTGEAEAFF.

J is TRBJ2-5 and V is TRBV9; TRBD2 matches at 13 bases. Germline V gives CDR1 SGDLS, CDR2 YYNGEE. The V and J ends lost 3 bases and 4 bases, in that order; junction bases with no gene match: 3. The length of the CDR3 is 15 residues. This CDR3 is CASSGGTSGVETQYF. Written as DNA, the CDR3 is TGTGCCAGCAGCGGAGGGACTAGCGGGGTAGAGACCCAGTACTTC.

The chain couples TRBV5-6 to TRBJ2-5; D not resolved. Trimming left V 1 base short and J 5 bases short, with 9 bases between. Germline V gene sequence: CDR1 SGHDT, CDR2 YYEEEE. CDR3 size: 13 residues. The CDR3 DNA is TGTGCCAGCAGCTTGTCGAACGAGGAGACCCAGTACTTC. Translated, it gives CASSLSNEETQYF.

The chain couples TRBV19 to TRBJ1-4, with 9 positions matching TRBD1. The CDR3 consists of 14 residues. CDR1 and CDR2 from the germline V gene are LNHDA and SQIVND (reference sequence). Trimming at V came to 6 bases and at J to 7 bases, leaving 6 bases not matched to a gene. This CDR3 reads CASRRQGGGEKLFF. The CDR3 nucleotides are TGTGCCAGTAGACGACAGGGGGGAGGTGAAAAACTGTTTTTT.

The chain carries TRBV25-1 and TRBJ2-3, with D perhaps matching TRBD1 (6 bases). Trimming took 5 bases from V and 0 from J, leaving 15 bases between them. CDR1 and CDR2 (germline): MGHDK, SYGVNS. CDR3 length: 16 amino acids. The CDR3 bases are TGTGCCAGCAGTCCTTCCGGGACAACAAGCACAGATACGCAGTATTTT. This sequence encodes CASSPSGTTSTDTQYF.

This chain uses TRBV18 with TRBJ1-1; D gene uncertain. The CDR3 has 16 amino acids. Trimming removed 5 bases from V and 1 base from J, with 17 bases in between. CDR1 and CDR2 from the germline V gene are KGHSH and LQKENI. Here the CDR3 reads CASSSSSGFQNTEAFF. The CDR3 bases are TGTGCCAGCTCATCCTCCTCGGGGTTCCAGAACACTGAAGCTTTCTTT.

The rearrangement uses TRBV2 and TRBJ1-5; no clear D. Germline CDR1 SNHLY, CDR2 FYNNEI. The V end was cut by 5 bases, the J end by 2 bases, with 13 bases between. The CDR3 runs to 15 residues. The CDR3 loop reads CASSKSGLGNQPQHF. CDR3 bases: TGTGCCAGCAGTAAATCCGGGTTGGGCAATCAGCCCCAGCATTTT.

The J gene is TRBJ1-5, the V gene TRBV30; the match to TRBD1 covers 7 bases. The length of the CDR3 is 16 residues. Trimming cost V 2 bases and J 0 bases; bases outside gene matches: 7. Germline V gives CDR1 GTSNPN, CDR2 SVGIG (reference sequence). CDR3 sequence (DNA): TGTGCCTGGAGTCCAGGACAGGCTTATAGCAATCAGCCCCAGCATTTT. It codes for CAWSPGQAYSNQPQHF. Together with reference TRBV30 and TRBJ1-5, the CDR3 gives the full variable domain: SQTIHQWPATLVQPVGSPLSLECTVEGTSNPNLYWYRQAAGRGLQLLFYSVGIGQISSEVPQNLSASRPQDRQFILSSKKLLLSDSGFYLCAWSPGQAYSNQPQHFGDGTRLSIL.

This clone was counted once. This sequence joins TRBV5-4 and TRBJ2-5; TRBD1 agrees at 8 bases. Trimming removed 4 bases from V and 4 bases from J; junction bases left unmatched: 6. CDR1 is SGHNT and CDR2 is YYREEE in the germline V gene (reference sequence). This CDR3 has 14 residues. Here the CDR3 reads CASSDAGGGETQYF. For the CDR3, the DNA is TGTGCCAGCAGCGACGCAGGGGGCGGAGAGACCCAGTACTTC.